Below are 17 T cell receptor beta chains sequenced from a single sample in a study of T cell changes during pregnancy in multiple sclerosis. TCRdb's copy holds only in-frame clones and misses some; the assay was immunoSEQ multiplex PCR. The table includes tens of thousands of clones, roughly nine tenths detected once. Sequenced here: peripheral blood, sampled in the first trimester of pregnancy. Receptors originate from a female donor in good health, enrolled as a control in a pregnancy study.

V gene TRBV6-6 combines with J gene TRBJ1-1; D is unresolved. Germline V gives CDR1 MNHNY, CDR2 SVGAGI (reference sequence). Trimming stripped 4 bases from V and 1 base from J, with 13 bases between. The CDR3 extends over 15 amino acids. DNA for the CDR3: TGTGCCAGCAGTTCTACGGGTCTGGCGAACACTGAAGCTTTCTTT. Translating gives CASSSTGLANTEAFF.

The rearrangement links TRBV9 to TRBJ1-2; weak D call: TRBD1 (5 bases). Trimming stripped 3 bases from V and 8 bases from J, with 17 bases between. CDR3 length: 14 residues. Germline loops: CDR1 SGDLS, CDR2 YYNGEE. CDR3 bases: TGTGCCAGCAGCGGTAGCAGTGGGGCGGGGGGCTACACCTTC. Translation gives CASSGSSGAGGYTF.

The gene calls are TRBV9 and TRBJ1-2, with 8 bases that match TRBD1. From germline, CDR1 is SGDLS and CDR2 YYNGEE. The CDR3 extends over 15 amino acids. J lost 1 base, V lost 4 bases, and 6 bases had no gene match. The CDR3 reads CASSPRDRHNYGYTF. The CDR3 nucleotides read TGTGCCAGCAGCCCCCGGGACAGGCATAACTATGGCTACACCTTC.

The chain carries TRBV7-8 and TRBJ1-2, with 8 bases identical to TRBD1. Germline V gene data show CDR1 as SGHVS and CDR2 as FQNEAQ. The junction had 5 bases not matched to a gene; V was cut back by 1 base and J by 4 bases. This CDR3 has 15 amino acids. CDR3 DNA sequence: TGTGCCAGCAGCTTAGACGCAGGGGGCGGCTATGGCTACACCTTC. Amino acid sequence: CASSLDAGGGYGYTF.

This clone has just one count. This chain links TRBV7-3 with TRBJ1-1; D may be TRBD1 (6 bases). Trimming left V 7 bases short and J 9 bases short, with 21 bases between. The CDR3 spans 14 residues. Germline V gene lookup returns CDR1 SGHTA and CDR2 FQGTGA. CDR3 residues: CASKLDSRSSKAFF. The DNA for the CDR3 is TGTGCCAGCAAATTGGACAGCCGTAGTTCCAAAGCTTTCTTT. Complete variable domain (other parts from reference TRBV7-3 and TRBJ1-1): GAGVSQTPSNKVTEKGKYVELRCDPISGHTALYWYRQSLGQGPEFLIYFQGTGAADDSGLPNDRFFAVRPEGSVSTLKIQRTERGDSAVYLCASKLDSRSSKAFFGQGTRLTVV.

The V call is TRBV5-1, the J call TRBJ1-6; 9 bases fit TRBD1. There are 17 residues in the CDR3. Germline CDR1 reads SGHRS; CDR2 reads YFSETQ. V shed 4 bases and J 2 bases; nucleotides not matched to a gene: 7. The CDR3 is CASSRETGGPYNSPLHF. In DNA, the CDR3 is TGCGCCAGCAGCCGGGAGACAGGGGGACCCTATAATTCACCCCTCCACTTT.

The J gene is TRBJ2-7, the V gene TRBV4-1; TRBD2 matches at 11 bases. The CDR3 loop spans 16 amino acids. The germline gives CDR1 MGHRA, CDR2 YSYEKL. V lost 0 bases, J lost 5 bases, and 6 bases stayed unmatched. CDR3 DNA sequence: TGCGCCAGCAGCCAAGAGTTAGCGGGGGGGCTCGACGAGCAGTACTTC. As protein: CASSQELAGGLDEQYF.

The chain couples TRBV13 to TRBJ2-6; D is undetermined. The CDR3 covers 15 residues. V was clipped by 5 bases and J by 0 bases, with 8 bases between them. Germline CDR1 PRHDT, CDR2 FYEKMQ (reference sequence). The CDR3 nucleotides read TGTGCCAGCAGCCTTTACGGCTCTGGGGCCAACGTCCTGACTTTC. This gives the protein CASSLYGSGANVLTF.

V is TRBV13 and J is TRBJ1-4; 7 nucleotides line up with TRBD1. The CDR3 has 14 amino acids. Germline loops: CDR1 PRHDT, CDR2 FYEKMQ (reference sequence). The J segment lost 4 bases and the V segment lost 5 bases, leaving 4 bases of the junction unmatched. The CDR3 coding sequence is TGTGCCAGCAGCCCGGGGACAGTTAATGAAAAACTGTTTTTT. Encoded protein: CASSPGTVNEKLFF. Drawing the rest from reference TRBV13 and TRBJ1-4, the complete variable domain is AAGVIQSPRHLIKEKRETATLKCYPIPRHDTVYWYQQGPGQDPQFLISFYEKMQSDKGSIPDRFSAQQFSDYHSELNMSSLELGDSALYFCASSPGTVNEKLFFGSGTQLSVL.

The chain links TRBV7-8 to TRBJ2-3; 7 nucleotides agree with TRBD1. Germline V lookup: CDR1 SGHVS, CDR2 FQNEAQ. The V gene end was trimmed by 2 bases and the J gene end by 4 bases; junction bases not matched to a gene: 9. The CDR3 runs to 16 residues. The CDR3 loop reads CASSLYAKGAADTQYF. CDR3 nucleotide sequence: TGTGCCAGCAGCTTATACGCTAAGGGGGCCGCAGATACGCAGTATTTT.

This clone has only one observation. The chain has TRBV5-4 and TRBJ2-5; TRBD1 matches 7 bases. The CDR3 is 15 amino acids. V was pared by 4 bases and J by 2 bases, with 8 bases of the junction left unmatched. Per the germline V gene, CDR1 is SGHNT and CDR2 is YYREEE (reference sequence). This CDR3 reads CASSPLTGRQETQYF. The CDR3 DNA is TGTGCCAGCAGCCCCTTGACAGGGAGACAAGAGACCCAGTACTTC. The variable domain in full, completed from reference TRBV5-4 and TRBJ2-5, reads ETGVTQSPTHLIKTRGQQVTLRCSSQSGHNTVSWYQQALGQGPQFIFQYYREEENGRGNFPPRFSGLQFPNYSSELNVNALELDDSALYLCASSPLTGRQETQYFGPGTRLLVL.

The CDR3 DNA is TGTGCCTCCACCCGACGAGGCGGGAATGAGCAGTTCTTC. Amino acid sequence: CASTRRGGNEQFF. The chain has TRBV30 and TRBJ2-1; TRBD2 is a possible D gene (5 bases). This CDR3 has 13 amino acids. Between the trimmed V and J ends, which lost 7 bases and 7 bases, there was a span of 17 bases. CDR1 and CDR2 (germline): GTSNPN, SVGIG (reference sequence).

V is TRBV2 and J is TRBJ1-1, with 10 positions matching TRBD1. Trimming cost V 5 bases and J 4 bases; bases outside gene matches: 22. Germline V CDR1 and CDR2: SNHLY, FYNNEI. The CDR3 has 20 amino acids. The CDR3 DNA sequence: TGTGCCAGCAGTCCCCCGCGAGGAGGGACAGGGGAGCGGAGTCGCACTGAAGCTTTCTTT. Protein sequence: CASSPPRGGTGERSRTEAFF.

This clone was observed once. The CDR3 bases are TGTGCCAGCAGCTCTATATGGACAGGGGGAACCGGGGAGCTGTTTTTT. This encodes CASSSIWTGGTGELFF. The rearrangement links TRBV7-9 to TRBJ2-2; 10 positions match TRBD1. The CDR3 loop spans 16 amino acids. Germline CDR1 and CDR2: SEHNR and FQNEAQ (reference sequence). Germline trimming cut 4 bases from V and 5 bases from J; bases unmatched to any gene: 7.

CDR3 in amino acids: CASSLANGIYYEQYF. The CDR3 bases are TGTGCCAGCAGCTTAGCGAATGGCATTTACTACGAGCAGTACTTC. V usage is TRBV11-1 and J usage is TRBJ2-7, with D unresolved. CDR1 SGHAT and CDR2 FQDESV come from the germline V gene (reference sequence). Trimming stripped 0 bases from V and 3 bases from J, with 12 bases between. The CDR3 has 15 amino acids.

CDR3 amino acids: CASSDGQSGNEQFF. CDR3 sequence (DNA): TGTGCCAGCAGTGACGGGCAGTCCGGCAATGAGCAGTTCTTC. The V gene is TRBV6-4, the J gene TRBJ2-1; D gene ambiguous. Germline CDR1 and CDR2: MRHNA and SNTAGT. The CDR3 is made up of 14 amino acids. V was cut by 2 bases and J by 6 bases, with 11 bases left in between.

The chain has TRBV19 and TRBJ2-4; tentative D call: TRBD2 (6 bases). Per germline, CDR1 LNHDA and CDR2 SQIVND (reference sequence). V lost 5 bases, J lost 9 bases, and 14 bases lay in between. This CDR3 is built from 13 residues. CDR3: CASSVGRGGIQYF. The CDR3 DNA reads TGTGCCAGTAGTGTGGGGCGGGGCGGCATTCAGTACTTC.